Listed here are 25 T cell receptor beta chains from one sample, sequenced in a study of graft-versus-host responses after intestinal transplantation. Intraepithelial plus lamina propria lymphocytes were released by processing graft tissue. Sequenced by immunoSEQ multiplex PCR; TCRdb stores in-frame clones only, minus some. The sample includes around 35,000 clones, approximately 86% of them seen just once. This specimen was ileum tissue, taken around 190 days after intestinal transplant. These receptors all stem from a human patient who received an intestinal transplant, so some T cells may come from the graft donor.

CDR3 region: CASSVGGGVYNEQFF. For the CDR3, the DNA is TGTGCCAGCAGCGTAGGAGGAGGGGTTTACAATGAGCAGTTCTTC. The rearrangement joins TRBV9 to TRBJ2-1, with D tentatively TRBD2 (6 bases). The CDR3 is 15 residues long. Trimming left V 0 bases short and J 4 bases short, with 11 bases between. The germline V gene encodes CDR1 SGDLS and CDR2 YYNGEE.

This chain connects TRBV10-1 to TRBJ2-1; 13 bases map to TRBD2. The CDR3 spans 15 residues. Germline V lookup: CDR1 WNHNN, CDR2 SYGVQD (reference sequence). Trimming at V came to 8 bases and at J to 8 bases, leaving 9 bases not matched to a gene. The CDR3 DNA reads TGCGCCAGCGCAACTAGCGGGAGGGCCTATTATGAGCAGTTCTTC. As protein: CASATSGRAYYEQFF.

The count of this clone is one. This chain connects TRBV27 to TRBJ2-1; D is possibly TRBD2 (5 bases). The CDR3 is made up of 14 amino acids. V was cut by 6 bases and J by 6 bases, with 15 bases left in between. The germline gives CDR1 MNHEY, CDR2 SMNVEV (reference sequence). CDR3 sequence: CASSLLGGPNEQFF. The CDR3 DNA is TGTGCCAGCAGCTTGCTAGGAGGTCCCAATGAGCAGTTCTTC.

The gene calls are TRBV2 and TRBJ1-1; 7 bases fit TRBD1. Germline V gives CDR1 SNHLY, CDR2 FYNNEI. V gave up 6 bases and J gave up 5 bases; unmatched junction bases: 6. This CDR3 spans 13 amino acids. The CDR3 DNA reads TGTGCCAGCAGCTCTGACAGGGAGACTGAAGCTTTCTTT. Residues: CASSSDRETEAFF.

The rearrangement joins TRBV5-4 to TRBJ2-6, with 7 nucleotides matching TRBD1. There are 16 residues in the CDR3. Per the germline V gene, CDR1 is SGHNT and CDR2 is YYREEE (reference sequence). V gave up 3 bases and J gave up 0 bases; unmatched junction bases: 3. CDR3 bases: TGTGCCAGCAGCTGGGGGACAGCCTCTGGGGCCAACGTCCTGACTTTC. Residues: CASSWGTASGANVLTF.

V gene TRBV11-3 combines with J gene TRBJ2-7; D ambiguous. This CDR3 is built from 13 residues. Germline V CDR1 and CDR2: SGHNT, YENEEA. With 2 bases removed from V and 5 bases from J, the gap between germline ends came to 10 bases. CDR3: CASSLNSLDEQYF. The CDR3 region has the DNA TGTGCCAGCAGCTTAAATTCCCTGGACGAGCAGTACTTC.

This clone occurred once. The chain couples TRBV12-5 to TRBJ2-1, with D tentatively TRBD2 (6 bases). Germline-derived CDR1 and CDR2 are LGHNT and FRNRAP. V was clipped by 0 bases and J by 10 bases, with 10 bases between them. This CDR3 has 13 residues. The chain's CDR3 is CASGLVGREEQFF. The CDR3 DNA sequence: TGTGCTAGTGGTTTGGTCGGACGGGAGGAGCAGTTCTTC.

The V call is TRBV27, the J call TRBJ2-1, with 8 bases lining up with TRBD2. Germline loops: CDR1 MNHEY, CDR2 SMNVEV (reference sequence). J was trimmed by 1 base and V by 6 bases; bases with no gene match: 2. The CDR3 is 14 residues long. Here the CDR3 DNA reads TGTGCCAGCAGCCGGGGGGGGTCCTACAATGAGCAGTTCTTC. It yields the protein CASSRGGSYNEQFF.

J is TRBJ1-1 and V is TRBV11-2; weak D call: TRBD1 (6 bases). The germline gives CDR1 SGHAT, CDR2 FQNNGV. The CDR3 has 16 amino acids. Trimming took off 2 bases at V and 4 bases at J, with 17 bases between the two ends. This CDR3 is CASSLWGDKGGTEAFF. The CDR3 DNA is TGTGCCAGCAGCTTATGGGGGGACAAGGGGGGCACTGAAGCTTTCTTT.

This CDR3 is CASSLRGGTGELFF. The CDR3 nucleotides read TGTGCCAGCAGCCTGCGGGGCGGGACCGGGGAGCTGTTTTTT. The chain combines TRBV7-9 with TRBJ2-2; perhaps TRBD2 as D (6 bases). CDR3 length: 14 residues. CDR1 is SEHNR, CDR2 FQNEAQ, per germline (reference sequence). The germline V and J ends were trimmed by 5 bases and 5 bases, with 12 bases remaining between them.

Of note for this clone: Within the sample, other DNA sequences also encode this same CDR3. The genes are TRBV5-1 and TRBJ2-3; maybe TRBD2 (5 bases). V gave up 2 bases and J gave up 2 bases, with 12 bases separating them. The V gene's germline CDR1 is SGHRS and CDR2 YFSETQ. CDR3 length: 15 residues. CDR3 region: CASSFGLPYTDTQYF. For the CDR3, the DNA is TGCGCCAGCAGCTTCGGACTGCCTTACACAGATACGCAGTATTTT. Full variable domain (outside the CDR3, taken from reference TRBV5-1 and TRBJ2-3): KAGVTQTPRYLIKTRGQQVTLSCSPISGHRSVSWYQQTPGQGLQFLFEYFSETQRNKGNFPGRFSGRQFSNSRSEMNVSTLELGDSALYLCASSFGLPYTDTQYFGPGTRLTVL.

The V gene is TRBV6-5, the J gene TRBJ2-2; 7 bases align to TRBD2. J was trimmed by 8 bases and V by 6 bases; bases with no gene match: 6. Germline CDR1 reads MNHEY; CDR2 reads SVGAGI. This CDR3 is 13 amino acids long. This CDR3 reads CASRLAEVGELFF. The CDR3 bases are TGTGCCAGCAGGCTAGCGGAGGTTGGGGAGCTGTTTTTT.

This chain links TRBV9 with TRBJ2-1; 10 bases fit TRBD2. CDR3 length equals 14 residues. The germline gives CDR1 SGDLS, CDR2 YYNGEE. J lost 8 bases, V lost 5 bases, and 7 bases had no gene match. The CDR3 here is CASRPSGSAHEQFF. DNA of the CDR3: TGTGCCAGCAGACCTAGCGGGAGTGCCCATGAGCAGTTCTTC.

J is TRBJ1-2 and V is TRBV18; unclear D gene. Between the trimmed V and J ends, which lost 6 bases and 6 bases, there was a span of 14 bases. This CDR3 spans 13 amino acids. Per the germline V gene, CDR1 is KGHSH and CDR2 is LQKENI. The CDR3 DNA is TGTGCCAGCTCCCGCGACGAGGGCCATGGCTACACCTTC. Its protein is CASSRDEGHGYTF.

This chain uses TRBV11-3 with TRBJ2-5, with unresolved D. V lost 5 bases, J lost 1 base, and 8 bases lay in between. The CDR3 consists of 13 residues. The germline V gene has CDR1 SGHNT and CDR2 YENEEA. CDR3 sequence: CASSGRPQETQYF. CDR3 in DNA: TGTGCCAGCAGCGGACGGCCCCAAGAGACCCAGTACTTC.

V is TRBV28 and J is TRBJ2-7; TRBD1 matches 7 bases. Germline V CDR1 and CDR2: MDHEN, SYDVKM. Unmatched junction bases numbered 7, after V lost 6 bases and J lost 5 bases. The CDR3 length is 13 residues. The CDR3 is CASSQTGINEQYF. The CDR3 region has the DNA TGTGCCAGCAGCCAGACAGGGATAAACGAGCAGTACTTC.

This chain links TRBV29-1 with TRBJ2-7, with D unclear. The V gene's germline CDR1 is SQVTM and CDR2 ANQGSEA. The ends were cut back, 7 bases at V and 4 bases at J, with 14 bases in the middle. CDR3 length: 12 residues. The chain's CDR3 is CSAFTGVYEQYF. CDR3 DNA sequence: TGCAGCGCCTTTACGGGCGTGTACGAGCAGTACTTC.

The rearrangement joins TRBV28 to TRBJ1-5; D ambiguous. Trimming removed 0 bases at V and 5 bases at J, with 8 bases between. The germline CDR1 and CDR2 sequences are MDHEN and SYDVKM. The CDR3 runs to 14 residues. CDR3 DNA sequence: TGTGCCAGCAGTTTATGGGGGTACGATCAGCCCCAGCATTTT. Translating it yields CASSLWGYDQPQHF.

The chain employs TRBV5-1 and TRBJ2-3, with 11 bases matching TRBD2. The J segment lost 2 bases and the V segment lost 1 base, leaving 6 bases of the junction unmatched. Germline-derived CDR1 and CDR2 are SGHRS and YFSETQ. CDR3 size: 17 residues. The CDR3 DNA sequence: TGCGCCAGCAGCTTGAAGCTAGCGGGGGGAAACACAGATACGCAGTATTTT. The encoded protein is CASSLKLAGGNTDTQYF.

The J gene is TRBJ2-4, the V gene TRBV28; D ambiguous. Trimming left V 2 bases short and J 6 bases short, with 5 bases between. CDR1 and CDR2 from the germline V gene are MDHEN and SYDVKM. The CDR3 length is 12 residues. The CDR3 DNA reads TGTGCCAGCAGTTTAGCCGGAAACATTCAGTACTTC. This encodes CASSLAGNIQYF.

The chain joins TRBV9 to TRBJ1-1; D is unresolved. CDR3 length: 15 residues. CDR1 SGDLS and CDR2 YYNGEE come from the germline V gene. The germline V and J ends were trimmed by 0 bases and 1 base, with 10 bases remaining between them. The CDR3 DNA reads as TGTGCCAGCAGCGTAGGAGTTTGGGAGAACACTGAAGCTTTCTTT. This sequence encodes CASSVGVWENTEAFF.

The gene calls are TRBV20-1 and TRBJ2-4, with D possibly being TRBD1 or TRBD2 (5 bases each). Looked up from germline, CDR1 is DFQATT and CDR2 is SNEGSKA (reference sequence). Trimming took off 3 bases at V and 8 bases at J, with 5 bases between the two ends. The CDR3 length is 10 residues. Written as DNA, the CDR3 is TGCAGTGCTAGGGGGGACATTCAGTACTTC. Its translation: CSARGDIQYF.

The chain combines TRBV30 with TRBJ2-1; 10 nucleotides line up with TRBD1. The CDR3 covers 15 residues. The V gene's germline CDR1 is GTSNPN and CDR2 SVGIG (reference sequence). V gave up 2 bases and J gave up 8 bases; unmatched junction bases: 9. CDR3 coding DNA: TGTGCCTGGAGTCCCGGGACAGGGGAAGCCCATGAGCAGTTCTTC. It yields the protein CAWSPGTGEAHEQFF.

The genes are TRBV7-2 and TRBJ2-3; TRBD2 is a possible D gene (7 bases). The V and J ends lost 5 bases and 3 bases respectively, with 24 bases between them. Germline V gene lookup returns CDR1 SGHTA and CDR2 FQGNSA. This CDR3 has 18 residues. As DNA, the CDR3 is TGTGCCAGCAGCCCCCTCGGGGGGCAGCGTGGGGAGACAGATACGCAGTATTTT. This gives the protein CASSPLGGQRGETDTQYF.

The CDR3 protein is CASSAILNYGYTF. CDR3 bases: TGTGCCAGCAGTGCTATCCTGAACTATGGCTACACCTTC. The rearrangement uses TRBV6-1 and TRBJ1-2, with no clear D. Between the trimmed V and J ends, which lost 4 bases and 2 bases, there was a span of 8 bases. From germline, CDR1 is MNHNS and CDR2 SASEGT. CDR3 length: 13 amino acids.